These 26 T cell receptor beta chains were sequenced from one sample in a study of T-cell reconstitution after alpha-beta-depleted transplantation in children (dated by TCRdb to 2016 to 2017). Libraries were constructed by PCR. This sample was sequenced with an Illumina HiSeq 2500. TCR library preparation used molecular barcoding, with unique molecular identifiers applied to normalize quantification of the TCRbeta repertoire. TCRdb trimmed the raw reads at Q25, called clones with MiXCR and kept productive beta chains. Each record represents a unique CDR3 protein, reported with the most common genes and DNA among its rows. The sample profile shows fewer than 1 million distinct CDR3 sequences; approximately 15% of them were found once. Around 5.3% of the sample goes to the ten largest clones. The treatment or condition label for this specimen denotes: allogeneic hematopoietic cell transplantation with graft depleted of TCRalphabeta T cells and CD19 B cells.

The sample here was PBMCs, mostly from graft donor cells, taken 360 days after TCRalphabeta/CD19-depleted stem cell transplant. The receptors here all came from a male patient younger than 18 who had a stem cell transplant for acute lymphoblastic leukemia, so the T cells may come from the graft donor.

This clonotype showed up many times. This CDR3 reads CASTPYITDTQYF. The CDR3 DNA sequence: TGTGCCAGCACTCCTTATATCACAGATACGCAGTATTTT. The chain is built from TRBV7-2 and TRBJ2-3; D gene ambiguous. This CDR3 has 13 amino acids. V was shortened by 7 bases and J by 2 bases, with 10 bases between the two germline ends. Germline-derived CDR1 and CDR2 are SGHTA and FQGNSA. Using reference TRBV7-2 and TRBJ2-3 for the parts outside the CDR3, the full variable domain is GAGVSQSPSNKVTEKGKDVELRCDPISGHTALYWYRQSLGQGLEFLIYFQGNSAPDKSGLPSDRFSAERTGGSVSTLTIQRTQQEDSAVYLCASTPYITDTQYFGPGTRLTVL.

The CDR3, as DNA: TGCGCCAGCAGCTTGGTGGGGTTCGTGAACACTGAAGCTTTCTTT. As protein: CASSLVGFVNTEAFF. This chain links TRBV5-1 with TRBJ1-1; unclear D gene. V was trimmed by 0 bases and J by 0 bases, leaving 9 bases between them. The length of the CDR3 is 15 residues. From germline, CDR1 is SGHRS and CDR2 YFSETQ.

This clonotype was seen more than once but under ten times. The gene calls are TRBV15 and TRBJ2-3; maybe TRBD1 (6 bases). Germline V gene lookup returns CDR1 LNHNV and CDR2 YYDKDF (reference sequence). The CDR3 consists of 13 residues. The germline V and J ends were trimmed by 9 bases and 2 bases, with 12 bases remaining between them. This chain's CDR3 is CATEGQPTDTQYF. The CDR3 DNA follows: TGTGCCACGGAAGGACAGCCCACAGATACGCAGTATTTT. Full variable domain (missing parts from reference TRBV15 and TRBJ2-3): DAMVIQNPRYQVTQFGKPVTLSCSQTLNHNVMYWYQQKSSQAPKLLFHYYDKDFNNEADTPDNFQSRRPNTSFCFLDIRSPGLGDTAMYLCATEGQPTDTQYFGPGTRLTVL.

This clonotype was recorded a few times. The rearrangement joins TRBV6-4 to TRBJ2-1, with 11 bases aligning to TRBD2. Germline V gene lookup returns CDR1 MRHNA and CDR2 SNTAGT. CDR3 length: 16 residues. Trimming cost V 3 bases and J 1 base; bases outside gene matches: 2. The CDR3 nucleotides read TGTGCCAGCAGTGAGAGACTAGCGGGGTCCTACAATGAGCAGTTCTTC. This encodes CASSERLAGSYNEQFF.

This clonotype was counted ten times or more. The chain recombines TRBV12-3 or TRBV12-4 with TRBJ2-5; the D gene is possibly TRBD2 (5 bases). Trimming pared 10 bases from V and 2 bases from J, leaving 17 bases between. The CDR3 runs to 14 residues. The CDR3 DNA reads TGTGCCATTCGGCCTAATCGGGGACAAGAGACCCAGTACTTC. This codes for CAIRPNRGQETQYF.

This clonotype was found many times. This chain connects TRBV5-5 to TRBJ2-3, with D tentatively TRBD2 (5 bases). The length of the CDR3 is 16 residues. V lost 0 bases and J 0 bases, leaving 11 bases between the germline ends. In germline, CDR1 is SGHKS, CDR2 YYEKEE (reference sequence). The CDR3 region is CASSLVVGASTDTQYF. The CDR3 nucleotides read TGTGCCAGCAGCTTGGTCGTGGGAGCGAGCACAGATACGCAGTATTTT.

This clonotype was recorded a few times. V and J are TRBV12-5 and TRBJ2-1; weak D call: TRBD2 (6 bases). V was cut by 5 bases and J by 10 bases, with 15 bases left in between. The V gene's germline CDR1 is LGHNT and CDR2 FRNRAP. CDR3 length: 13 amino acids. CDR3 amino acids: CASGRLETMEQFF. Here the CDR3 DNA reads TGTGCTAGTGGTAGACTAGAGACAATGGAGCAGTTCTTC. Drawing the rest from reference TRBV12-5 and TRBJ2-1, the complete variable domain is DARVTQTPRHKVTEMGQEVTMRCQPILGHNTVFWYRQTMMQGLELLAYFRNRAPLDDSGMPKDRFSAEMPDATLATLKIQPSEPRDSAVYFCASGRLETMEQFFGPGTRLTVL.

There are many counts of this clonotype. The chain combines TRBV6-1 with TRBJ2-5; D is uncertain. Trimming left V 5 bases short and J 1 base short, with 14 bases between. Germline CDR1 is MNHNS and CDR2 is SASEGT. The CDR3 loop spans 15 amino acids. CDR3 in DNA: TGTGCCAGCAGTCCACGCTTCTTGGGCCAAGAGACCCAGTACTTC. Residues: CASSPRFLGQETQYF.

V is TRBV27 and J is TRBJ2-3; no clear D. V was cut by 0 bases and J by 10 bases, with 17 bases left in between. This CDR3 has 15 residues. The germline CDR1 and CDR2 sequences are MNHEY and SMNVEV (reference sequence). The CDR3 DNA sequence: TGTGCCAGCAGTTTATCATTAAGTACGGGTCCGTCGCAGTATTTT. Translation: CASSLSLSTGPSQYF.

This clonotype was counted at least ten times. V usage is TRBV29-1 and J usage is TRBJ2-7, with 7 bases aligning to TRBD2. The trim removed 5 bases at V and 5 bases at J, leaving 6 bases unmatched. The germline gives CDR1 SQVTM, CDR2 ANQGSEA. CDR3 length: 12 residues. The CDR3 region has the DNA TGCAGCGTTCCGGGCCGGGGGGACGAGCAGTACTTC. Translated, it gives CSVPGRGDEQYF.

The chain combines TRBV7-3 with TRBJ2-5, with 8 positions matching TRBD2. The germline V gene has CDR1 SGHTA and CDR2 FQGTGA. This CDR3 is built from 16 residues. V lost 1 base, J lost 5 bases, and 9 bases stayed unmatched. The CDR3 DNA reads as TGTGCCAGCAGCTTAATTGCGGGAGGCGGCGGCGAGACCCAGTACTTC. Amino acids: CASSLIAGGGGETQYF.

The CDR3 sequence: CSVEGGLSDTQYF. The DNA of the CDR3 is TGCAGCGTTGAAGGGGGTCTATCAGATACGCAGTATTTT. This sequence joins TRBV29-1 and TRBJ2-3; D is ambiguous. V was shortened by 1 base and J by 4 bases, with 9 bases between the two germline ends. Germline CDR1 SQVTM, CDR2 ANQGSEA. CDR3 length: 13 amino acids.

The table lists this clonotype with a few counts. In nucleotides, the CDR3 is TGTGCCAGCTCACAGTCGGCGTCCATGAACACTGAAGCTTTCTTT. It codes for CASSQSASMNTEAFF. The chain is built from TRBV18 and TRBJ1-1; D not resolved. Trimming left V 4 bases short and J 0 bases short, with 12 bases between. The CDR3 covers 15 residues. Germline CDR1 and CDR2: KGHSH and LQKENI.

There are a few counts of this clonotype. The chain carries TRBV28 and TRBJ2-7; D is uncertain. Germline V gene lookup returns CDR1 MDHEN and CDR2 SYDVKM. The CDR3 loop spans 13 amino acids. Trimming cost V 3 bases and J 3 bases, with 9 bases left between them. The CDR3 sequence: CASSLYSYYEQYF. The CDR3 coding sequence is TGTGCCAGCAGTTTGTACAGCTACTACGAGCAGTACTTC.

This clonotype showed up many times. The chain uses TRBV5-6 and TRBJ2-7; D gene ambiguous. There are 13 residues in the CDR3. Germline CDR1 SGHDT, CDR2 YYEEEE. V lost 7 bases, J lost 0 bases, and 11 bases lay in between. CDR3 sequence: CASRPGTSYEQYF. Written as DNA, the CDR3 is TGTGCCAGCCGACCGGGCACCTCCTACGAGCAGTACTTC. The full variable domain, rest sourced from reference TRBV5-6 and TRBJ2-7, is DAGVTQSPTHLIKTRGQQVTLRCSPKSGHDTVSWYQQALGQGPQFIFQYYEEEERQRGNFPDRFSGHQFPNYSSELNVNALLLGDSALYLCASRPGTSYEQYFGPGTRLTVT.

This clonotype occurred a few times. The chain combines TRBV20-1 with TRBJ1-4; 7 nucleotides align to TRBD1. Germline-derived CDR1 and CDR2 are DFQATT and SNEGSKA (reference sequence). This CDR3 has 13 amino acids. V gave up 6 bases and J gave up 8 bases; unmatched junction bases: 9. Written as DNA, the CDR3 is TGCAGTGCCAGACAGGGTGGAAGGGAAAAACTGTTTTTT. Translating gives CSARQGGREKLFF.

The V and J genes are TRBV7-2 and TRBJ2-5; D is perhaps TRBD2 (6 bases). Trimming removed 6 bases at V and 5 bases at J, with 13 bases between. Looked up from germline, CDR1 is SGHTA and CDR2 is FQGNSA. The CDR3 length is 13 residues. The CDR3 DNA sequence: TGTGCCAGCAGTTCGACTAGTCTGGAGACCCAGTACTTC. Translated: CASSSTSLETQYF.

The chain joins TRBV20-1 to TRBJ2-7; D unclear. Germline CDR1 and CDR2: DFQATT and SNEGSKA (reference sequence). Trimming left V 1 base short and J 3 bases short, with 4 bases between. This CDR3 is 11 amino acids long. CDR3 protein: CSARGLYEQYF. DNA for the CDR3: TGCAGTGCTAGAGGTCTCTACGAGCAGTACTTC.

The gene calls are TRBV6-5 and TRBJ2-5, with 13 positions matching TRBD2. Trimming removed 2 bases from V and 5 bases from J; junction bases left unmatched: 8. There are 17 residues in the CDR3. The germline gives CDR1 MNHEY, CDR2 SVGAGI. The CDR3 nucleotides read TGTGCCAGCAGTTACGAATCGGGACTAGCGGGATGGGAGACCCAGTACTTC. Encoded protein: CASSYESGLAGWETQYF.

The table lists this clonotype with a few counts. The chain carries TRBV29-1 and TRBJ2-5; tentatively, D is TRBD1 (5 bases). Germline loops: CDR1 SQVTM, CDR2 ANQGSEA. The length of the CDR3 is 13 residues. The V and J ends lost 4 bases and 1 base respectively, with 10 bases between them. The CDR3 region is CSVGQWSQETQYF. CDR3 sequence (DNA): TGCAGCGTTGGACAGTGGTCCCAAGAGACCCAGTACTTC.

This clonotype appeared many times. This chain uses TRBV7-8 with TRBJ2-1; TRBD2 agrees at 7 bases. V was pared by 5 bases and J by 1 base, with 20 bases of the junction left unmatched. Per germline, CDR1 SGHVS and CDR2 FQNEAQ. CDR3 length: 20 residues. CDR3 sequence reads: CASSLSVGGRAGSSYNEQFF. The CDR3 region has the DNA TGTGCCAGCAGCCTATCGGTCGGGGGGAGGGCCGGATCGTCCTACAATGAGCAGTTCTTC.

The J gene is TRBJ1-1, the V gene TRBV5-6, with 7 bases identical to TRBD1. The trim removed 1 base at V and 0 bases at J, leaving 6 bases unmatched. From germline, CDR1 is SGHDT and CDR2 YYEEEE. The CDR3 extends over 16 amino acids. The CDR3: CASSLFTGQVNTEAFF. The CDR3 DNA follows: TGTGCCAGCAGCTTGTTCACTGGACAGGTGAACACTGAAGCTTTCTTT.

This clonotype was detected ten times or more. The V and J genes are TRBV28 and TRBJ2-3; no reliable D call. This CDR3 is 9 amino acids long. Per the germline V gene, CDR1 is MDHEN and CDR2 is SYDVKM. With 7 bases removed from V and 8 bases from J, the gap between germline ends came to 4 bases. This CDR3 reads CASTPTQYF. The CDR3 DNA is TGTGCCAGCACTCCTACGCAGTATTTT. The full variable domain, with the rest looked up from reference TRBV28 and TRBJ2-3, is DVKVTQSSRYLVKRTGEKVFLECVQDMDHENMFWYRQDPGLGLRLIYFSYDVKMKEKGDIPEGYSVSREKKERFSLILESASTNQTSMYLCASTPTQYFGPGTRLTVL.

This clonotype has ten or more counts. This chain connects TRBV3-1 to TRBJ2-2, with no clear D. The CDR3 sequence is 11 residues long. Trimming pared 6 bases from V and 8 bases from J, leaving 7 bases between. Germline CDR1 LGHDT, CDR2 YNNKEL (reference sequence). CDR3 DNA: TGTGCCAGCAGTAGGGCTGGGGAGCTGTTTTTT. Protein product: CASSRAGELFF.

CDR3 amino acids: CASSSPGRGGYEQYF. CDR3 in DNA: TGTGCCAGCAGTTCCCCCGGCCGAGGGGGGTACGAGCAGTACTTC. The chain uses TRBV12-3 or TRBV12-4 and TRBJ2-7, with D perhaps assigned TRBD1 or TRBD2 (6 bases each). The CDR3 is made up of 15 amino acids. Trimming took 4 bases from V and 4 from J, leaving 17 bases between them.

This clonotype appeared many times. This chain connects TRBV5-1 to TRBJ1-5; 9 positions match TRBD1. Per germline, CDR1 SGHRS and CDR2 YFSETQ. This CDR3 contains 16 residues. The junction had 1 base not matched to a gene; V was cut back by 0 bases and J by 0 bases. The CDR3: CASSLGDRASNQPQHF. CDR3 sequence (DNA): TGCGCCAGCAGCTTGGGGGACAGGGCTAGCAATCAGCCCCAGCATTTT. The whole variable domain, filled in from reference TRBV5-1 and TRBJ1-5, reads KAGVTQTPRYLIKTRGQQVTLSCSPISGHRSVSWYQQTPGQGLQFLFEYFSETQRNKGNFPGRFSGRQFSNSRSEMNVSTLELGDSALYLCASSLGDRASNQPQHFGDGTRLSIL.